Below are 2 T cell receptor beta chains sequenced from a single sample in a study of regulatory T cells in long-lasting Graves disease. Time point in this sample: newly diagnosed GD, antithyroid drugs for less than 3 months. PBMC-derived RNA was used for the TCR library. Researchers made TCR beta libraries by using iRepertoire HTBI primers and running Arm-PCR on CDR3 regions. A single record per CDR3 protein comes from TCRdb applying MiXCR to the multiplex PCR reads. The table includes around 230,000 distinct CDR3 sequences, around 16% detected once. This sample comprised peripheral blood mononuclear cells (PBMCs), obtained at new diagnosis, from a patient treated with antithyroid drugs. These receptors were taken from a female donor with Graves disease.

The V and J genes are TRBV19 and TRBJ2-3; D is unresolved. V lost 3 bases and J 3 bases, leaving 13 bases between the germline ends. In germline, CDR1 is LNHDA, CDR2 SQIVND (reference sequence). The CDR3 is 15 amino acids. CDR3 coding DNA: TGTGCCAGTAGTATTCTAAATCCCCTAACAGATACGCAGTATTTT. Translated: CASSILNPLTDTQYF.

This clonotype appeared many times. The chain recombines TRBV28 with TRBJ2-1; TRBD2 matches at 7 bases. Trimming removed 7 bases from V and 8 bases from J; junction bases left unmatched: 8. The CDR3 length is 13 residues. Germline V gene data show CDR1 as MDHEN and CDR2 as SYDVKM. The DNA for the CDR3 is TGTGCCAGCAAGCGGGGTGGGGTGGATGAGCAGTTCTTC. This encodes CASKRGGVDEQFF.